These 14 T cell receptor beta chains share one sample of origin, sequenced in a study of cytomegalovirus exposure and HLA in healthy donors. PCR employed 60 Vbeta and 13 Jbeta primers. Data came from immunoSEQ multiplex PCR; TCRdb stores just in-frame clones and leaves some out. This sample has 140,000 to 150,000 clones, with about 80% found just once. What was sequenced was PBMCs. These receptors all stem from a female donor in good health and CMV-seronegative.

This clone was detected only a few times. The V and J genes are TRBV5-4 and TRBJ2-3; D is unresolved. Trimming stripped 4 bases from V and 2 bases from J, with 8 bases between. CDR3 size: 13 residues. The V gene's germline CDR1 is SGHNT and CDR2 YYREEE (reference sequence). The CDR3 sequence is CASSTQITDTQYF. DNA of the CDR3: TGTGCCAGCAGCACTCAAATCACAGATACGCAGTATTTT.

J is TRBJ2-7 and V is TRBV6-1; the match to TRBD1 covers 9 bases. There are 15 residues in the CDR3. Germline V gives CDR1 MNHNS, CDR2 SASEGT. The junction had 8 bases not matched to a gene; V was cut back by 6 bases and J by 2 bases. This CDR3 is CASSRTGTGPYEQYF. The CDR3 region has the DNA TGTGCCAGCAGCAGGACCGGGACAGGGCCCTACGAGCAGTACTTC.

This rearrangement joins TRBV29-1 to TRBJ2-1; 7 nucleotides match TRBD2. This CDR3 is 18 amino acids long. Germline lookup yields CDR1 SQVTM and CDR2 ANQGSEA. Trimming cost V 0 bases and J 4 bases; bases outside gene matches: 15. The CDR3 nucleotides are TGCAGCGTTGAAGATCCGGAGGTCGGCGGGAGTTATTACAATGAGCAGTTCTTC. Protein sequence: CSVEDPEVGGSYYNEQFF.

The rearrangement joins TRBV6-1 to TRBJ1-5; a possible D gene is TRBD1 (6 bases). Germline CDR1 MNHNS, CDR2 SASEGT. The CDR3 spans 15 residues. Trimming left V 5 bases short and J 5 bases short, with 16 bases between. CDR3 sequence: CASSIQGTGDQPQHF. DNA of the CDR3: TGTGCCAGCAGTATACAGGGAACTGGGGATCAGCCCCAGCATTTT.

This chain joins TRBV28 and TRBJ1-6, with TRBD1 matching over 12 bases. V shed 1 base, J shed 9 bases, and the junction held 1 base outside the gene matches. The CDR3 consists of 15 residues. Germline V gives CDR1 MDHEN, CDR2 SYDVKM. The CDR3 DNA sequence: TGTGCCAGCAGTTTATCGGGACAGGGGGCTTCACCCCTCCACTTT. It is translated as CASSLSGQGASPLHF.

CDR3 DNA sequence: TGTGCCAGCAGTACGGGGACACAGGGCTCCTACGAGCAGTACTTC. This gives the protein CASSTGTQGSYEQYF. The chain recombines TRBV9 with TRBJ2-7; TRBD1 might be the D (6 bases). V was cut by 5 bases and J by 0 bases, with 15 bases left in between. Germline CDR1 and CDR2: SGDLS and YYNGEE. There are 15 residues in the CDR3.

The rearrangement joins TRBV27 to TRBJ2-1; 12 positions agree with TRBD2. The CDR3 is 15 residues long. The V gene's germline CDR1 is MNHEY and CDR2 SMNVEV (reference sequence). V gave up 2 bases and J gave up 4 bases; unmatched junction bases: 0. CDR3 bases: TGTGCCAGCAGTTTAGGACTAGCGGGGTACAATGAGCAGTTCTTC. As protein: CASSLGLAGYNEQFF.

This sequence joins TRBV30 and TRBJ1-6; no definite D call. Trimming took 4 bases from V and 10 from J, leaving 14 bases between them. The CDR3 is 13 residues long. CDR1 is GTSNPN, CDR2 SVGIG, per germline (reference sequence). The CDR3 sequence is CAWTDFSRSPLHF. CDR3 in DNA: TGTGCCTGGACGGACTTTTCGCGGTCACCCCTCCACTTT.

The CDR3 DNA reads as TGTGCCAGCAGCGGAACGGGACAGGGGGCCGGGAAGACCCAGTACTTC. Translated, it gives CASSGTGQGAGKTQYF. J is TRBJ2-5 and V is TRBV5-4; TRBD1 matches at 12 bases. The trim removed 4 bases at V and 6 bases at J, leaving 10 bases unmatched. The CDR3 sequence is 16 residues long. Germline V gene data show CDR1 as SGHNT and CDR2 as YYREEE (reference sequence).

For this clone: An end of the junction does not agree with germline; a read error may underlie this. The chain links TRBV7-9 to TRBJ1-1, with D possibly being TRBD1 (5 bases). Germline assignment: CDR1 SEHNR and CDR2 FQNEAQ (reference sequence). The CDR3 contains 13 residues. The DNA for the CDR3 is TGTTCCAGCAGCCTGACAGTGAACACTGAAGCTTTCTTT. Its translation: CSSSLTVNTEAFF.

V and J are TRBV7-9 and TRBJ2-1, with TRBD1 matching 9 bases. Per germline, CDR1 SEHNR and CDR2 FQNEAQ (reference sequence). V gave up 5 bases and J gave up 4 bases; unmatched junction bases: 9. The CDR3 length is 16 residues. CDR3 bases: TGTGCCAGCAGCCCACGACAGGGGGAAATTTACAATGAGCAGTTCTTC. It codes for CASSPRQGEIYNEQFF.

V usage is TRBV5-1 and J usage is TRBJ2-5, with 7 bases fitting TRBD1. Germline V gene data show CDR1 as SGHRS and CDR2 as YFSETQ. V shed 4 bases and J 2 bases; nucleotides not matched to a gene: 5. The CDR3 runs to 14 residues. The CDR3 region is CASSVGTVQETQYF. Here the CDR3 DNA reads TGCGCCAGCAGCGTAGGGACAGTACAAGAGACCCAGTACTTC.

V and J are TRBV2 and TRBJ2-1; 10 positions match TRBD2. After removal of 7 bases from V and 2 bases from J, the junction contained 5 bases not matched to a gene. The CDR3 length is 15 residues. Germline V gene sequence: CDR1 SNHLY, CDR2 FYNNEI. The CDR3: CASKRLAGPYNEQFF. The DNA for the CDR3 is TGTGCCAGCAAGAGACTAGCGGGTCCCTACAATGAGCAGTTCTTC. Together with reference TRBV2 and TRBJ2-1, the CDR3 gives the full variable domain: EPEVTQTPSHQVTQMGQEVILRCVPISNHLYFYWYRQILGQKVEFLVSFYNNEISEKSEIFDDQFSVERPDGSNFTLKIRSTKLEDSAMYFCASKRLAGPYNEQFFGPGTRLTVL.

The chain combines TRBV6-1 with TRBJ1-3; D might be TRBD1 (5 bases). The germline V gene has CDR1 MNHNS and CDR2 SASEGT. Trimming took off 6 bases at V and 0 bases at J, with 9 bases between the two ends. The CDR3 covers 14 residues. DNA of the CDR3: TGTGCCAGCAGGCAGGGTATCTCTGGAAACACCATATATTTT. Protein product: CASRQGISGNTIYF.